Included here is one T cell receptor (beta chain) sequence, with context. Its target is unknown. The data belong to a study of siplizumab effects on memory and regulatory T cells. Notes on the study in general: Memory cells seemed less diverse than naive T cells, which also seemed major contributors to the alloresponse. Suppressive function of proliferating Tregs from siplizumab cultures was not confirmed.

TCRdb keeps only in-frame clones here, not all; method: immunoSEQ multiplex PCR. Among 85,000 to 130,000 clones listed, more than 85% were seen once. V lost 10 bases to trimming and J lost 2 bases, with 7 bases between them. The CDR3 is 11 amino acids. CDR1 LNHDA and CDR2 SQIVND come from the germline V gene (reference sequence). The V and J genes are TRBV19 and TRBJ2-3, with D possibly being TRBD2 (6 bases). The sequence was collected from a human donor in good health. Some clones in this sample may be carry-over from other donors' samples. The sequenced sample consisted of CD4+ T cells sorted from blood. The CDR3, as DNA: TGTGCCACGCGGGACACAGATACGCAGTATTTT. Residues: CATRDTDTQYF.